This note documents a single TCR beta chain sequence. The ends lost 5 bases at V and 7 bases at J; junction bases unmatched: 4. CDR1 is SGHNT and CDR2 is YENEEA in the germline V gene. CDR3 length: 14 amino acids. These data originate in a study of blood T cell repertoires in COVID-19. Each recovered donor of Cohort 3 presented with two negative PCRs, clearance, or symptom resolution. As originally analysed: Estimated nucleated cell counts came from reference gene primer amplification. Clones were sequenced by immunoSEQ multiplex PCR, and TCRdb holds only the in-frame ones, with some missing. D and trimming come from the DNA, and the V and J calls and clone size come from that table. The sample has some 350,000 clones, 75% to 90% seen once.

Sequences were obtained from PBMCs or T cells enriched from blood (not recorded which). The receptor was derived from a man younger than 45 who had recovered from COVID-19. V usage is TRBV11-3 and J usage is TRBJ2-2, with TRBD1 identical over 10 bases. The CDR3 nucleotides are TGTGCCAGCAGCGTTGGACAGGGGGTCGGGGAGCTGTTTTTT. Encoded protein: CASSVGQGVGELFF.